By proportion, the clone carrying this TCR beta chain is medium-sized. The protocol was immunoSEQ multiplex PCR, while the TCRdb copy is restricted to in-frame clones and leaves out a portion. In the table there are roughly 450 clones, around 20% of which are singletons. The sample is drawn from a study of sequential checkpoint blockade in melanoma. About the research overall: After nivolumab or ipilimumab alone, about two dozen patients had week-13 rebiopsies.

Germline lookup yields CDR1 SGHNT and CDR2 YENEEA. V dropped 5 bases and J dropped 4 bases, with 17 bases sitting between them. The CDR3 contains 15 residues. Treatment in this sample: randomized to nivolumab then ipilimumab (arm A) or the reverse (arm B). This chain joins TRBV11-3 and TRBJ1-2; D possibly corresponds to TRBD1 (6 bases). This clonotype was obtained from a human donor with melanoma. Specimen: tumor tissue (inferred from file names), collected from a patient given nivolumab and ipilimumab in sequence. The CDR3, as DNA: TGTGCCAGCAGCCCCTCGGGGGGGCTGGGCTATGGCTACACCTTC. Encoded protein: CASSPSGGLGYGYTF.